This T cell receptor beta chain originates from a study of T cells in Graves' hyperthyroidism and ophthalmopathy. This clonotype was seen a handful of times. The CDR3 runs 14 residues. Germline CDR1 reads MNHNS; CDR2 reads SASEGT. Germline trimming cut 5 bases from V and 10 bases from J; bases unmatched to any gene: 7. TCR beta CDR3 region amplification was performed from RNA transcripts. The HTBI primer set drove a first-round RT-PCR of the TCR CDR3. TCRdb used MiXCR to reprocess the multiplex PCR reads, holding one entry per CDR3 protein. In the table there are 300,000 to 450,000 distinct CDR3 sequences, approximately 17% of which are singletons.

Source material: blood. The TCR comes from a man in his late teens or twenties with Graves' ophthalmopathy. This sequence joins TRBV6-1 and TRBJ1-5; 11 bases map to TRBD1. CDR3 DNA: TGTGCCAGCAGTTTTGGACAGGGGGCCCTACCCCAGCATTTT. Its translation: CASSFGQGALPQHF.